The 10 T cell receptor beta chains listed next were all sequenced from one sample in a study of graft-versus-host responses after intestinal transplantation. This table comes from immunoSEQ multiplex PCR, and its TCRdb copy is limited to in-frame clones, with some not included. The profile shows 75,000 to 90,000 clones, 85% to 90% of them singletons. These receptors are not linked to any known antigen. Source: unstimulated CD4+ T cells sorted from spleen or lymph node cells, taken before intestinal transplant. These TCRs come from a human donor who received an intestinal transplant.

V and J are TRBV2 and TRBJ2-1, with TRBD2 matching 11 bases. V lost 6 bases and J lost 9; bases outside the gene matches: 4. The CDR3 has 13 amino acids. The V gene's germline CDR1 is SNHLY and CDR2 FYNNEI. This CDR3 is CASRAGTSGEQFF. The CDR3 nucleotides read TGTGCCAGCAGGGCCGGGACTAGCGGTGAGCAGTTCTTC.

This CDR3 is CASSLREGLHEKLFF. CDR3 DNA: TGTGCCAGCAGTTTACGGGAGGGCCTGCATGAAAAACTGTTTTTT. This chain links TRBV28 with TRBJ1-4; D unresolved. The CDR3 has 15 residues. V was clipped by 2 bases and J by 6 bases, with 13 bases between them. The V gene's germline CDR1 is MDHEN and CDR2 SYDVKM.

J is TRBJ2-1 and V is TRBV9; TRBD2 aligns across 8 bases. The CDR3 consists of 14 residues. Per germline, CDR1 SGDLS and CDR2 YYNGEE. The V and J ends lost 3 bases and 10 bases, in that order; junction bases with no gene match: 9. The CDR3 reads CASSAPSGLVEQFF. Here the CDR3 DNA reads TGTGCCAGCAGCGCGCCCTCGGGACTAGTGGAGCAGTTCTTC.

J is TRBJ1-6 and V is TRBV4-2; 9 bases are shared with TRBD1. The CDR3 extends over 18 amino acids. V trimming: 0 bases; J trimming: 7 bases; junction bases outside the gene matches: 10. Per germline, CDR1 LGHNA and CDR2 YNFKEQ. This CDR3 is CASSQDLTGTGMNSPLHF. The CDR3 DNA is TGTGCCAGCAGCCAAGATCTTACCGGGACAGGGATGAATTCACCCCTCCACTTT.

The rearrangement uses TRBV18 and TRBJ2-7; D gene ambiguous. The CDR3 has 12 residues. Trimming cost V 4 bases and J 3 bases, with 7 bases left between them. Germline V CDR1 and CDR2: KGHSH, LQKENI. Written as DNA, the CDR3 is TGTGCCAGCTCACACCAGAACTACGAGCAGTACTTC. Translated: CASSHQNYEQYF.

V usage is TRBV25-1 and J usage is TRBJ2-7, with D tentatively TRBD1 (6 bases). V lost 5 bases and J 6 bases, leaving 11 bases between the germline ends. The CDR3 is made up of 12 amino acids. Germline CDR1 is MGHDK and CDR2 is SYGVNS. The CDR3 bases are TGTGCCAGCAGTTGGGACACCTCCGAGCAGTACTTC. Protein: CASSWDTSEQYF.

J is TRBJ2-7 and V is TRBV7-9; D perhaps matches TRBD2 (5 bases). This CDR3 comprises 13 residues. V was trimmed by 3 bases and J by 6 bases, leaving 12 bases between them. CDR1 is SEHNR and CDR2 is FQNEAQ in the germline V gene (reference sequence). CDR3 DNA: TGTGCCAGCAGCTTTATTCAGGAGGCCGAGCAGTACTTC. Protein: CASSFIQEAEQYF. Drawing the rest from reference TRBV7-9 and TRBJ2-7, the complete variable domain is DTGVSQNPRHKITKRGQNVTFRCDPISEHNRLYWYRQTLGQGPEFLTYFQNEAQLEKSRLLSDRFSAERPKGSFSTLEIQRTEQGDSAMYLCASSFIQEAEQYFGPGTRLTVT.

V usage is TRBV5-1 and J usage is TRBJ1-4; 10 bases line up with TRBD1. The CDR3 is 18 residues long. Germline loops: CDR1 SGHRS, CDR2 YFSETQ. Losses at the gene ends were 0 bases for V and 0 bases for J; bases not matched to a gene: 5. The CDR3 sequence is CASSLADRGPATNEKLFF. The CDR3 nucleotides are TGCGCCAGCAGCTTGGCTGACAGGGGGCCGGCAACTAATGAAAAACTGTTTTTT.

The chain has TRBV6-5 and TRBJ2-3; 10 bases match TRBD2. V was clipped by 6 bases and J by 5 bases; unmatched bases: 8. Germline V lookup: CDR1 MNHEY, CDR2 SVGAGI. This CDR3 spans 15 amino acids. The CDR3 DNA reads TGTGCCAGCAGGGATCTAGCGGGAGACATAGATACGCAGTATTTT. This gives the protein CASRDLAGDIDTQYF.

This clone was observed once. This chain links TRBV5-1 with TRBJ2-3; 8 nucleotides align to TRBD2. CDR3 length: 14 residues. The V gene's germline CDR1 is SGHRS and CDR2 YFSETQ. Trimming took 3 bases from V and 6 from J; bases not matched to a gene: 6. CDR3 DNA sequence: TGCGCCAGCAGCTCCGGACTAGCAGGGGATACGCAGTATTTT. This encodes CASSSGLAGDTQYF.